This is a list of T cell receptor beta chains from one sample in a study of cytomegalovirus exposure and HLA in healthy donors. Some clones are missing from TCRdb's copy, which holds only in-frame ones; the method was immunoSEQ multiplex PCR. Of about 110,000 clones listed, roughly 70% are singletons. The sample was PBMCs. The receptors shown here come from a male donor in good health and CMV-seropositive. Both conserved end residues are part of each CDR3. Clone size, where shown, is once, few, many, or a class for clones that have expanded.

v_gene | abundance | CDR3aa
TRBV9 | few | CASSAGGSYNSPLHF
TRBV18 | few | CASSPGGASGGETQYF
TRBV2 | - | CASSLSGSIAKNIQYF
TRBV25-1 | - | CASSDSRGRDQPQHF
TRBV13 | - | CASSLGQGNTEAFF
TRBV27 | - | CASSSLQGAGEKLFF
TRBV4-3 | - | CASSQAPSGGSDEQYF
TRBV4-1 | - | CASSQDPRVGSPLHF
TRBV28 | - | CASSLSQGRVAQYF
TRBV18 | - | CASSADSINQPQHF
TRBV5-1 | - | CASSLGGRRAYNEQFF
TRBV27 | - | CASSFYQGARGYTF
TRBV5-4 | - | CASSSTPESSTDTQYF
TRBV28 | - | CASSPQRGRGETQYF
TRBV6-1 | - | CASSETGTGYPGNEQFF
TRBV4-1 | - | CASSPPGNTEAFF
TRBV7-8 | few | CGGTRNTGELFF
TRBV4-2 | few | CASSQAPGNYGYTF
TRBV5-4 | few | CASSLGGQGREQYF
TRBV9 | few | CASSVRDSEQYEKLFF
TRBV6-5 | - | CASRGGTAVEQYF
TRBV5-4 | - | CASSFRTGQGDEKLFF
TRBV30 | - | CAWTSVLAKNIQYF
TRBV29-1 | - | CSVVSGQGGPGELFF
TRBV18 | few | CASSPTQGGYEKLFF
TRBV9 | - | CASTDSLRGTDTQYF
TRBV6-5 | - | CASSQGIHNSPLHF
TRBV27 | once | CASSGLGEMGAGAFF
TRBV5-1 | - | CASSEWTGLSEKLFF